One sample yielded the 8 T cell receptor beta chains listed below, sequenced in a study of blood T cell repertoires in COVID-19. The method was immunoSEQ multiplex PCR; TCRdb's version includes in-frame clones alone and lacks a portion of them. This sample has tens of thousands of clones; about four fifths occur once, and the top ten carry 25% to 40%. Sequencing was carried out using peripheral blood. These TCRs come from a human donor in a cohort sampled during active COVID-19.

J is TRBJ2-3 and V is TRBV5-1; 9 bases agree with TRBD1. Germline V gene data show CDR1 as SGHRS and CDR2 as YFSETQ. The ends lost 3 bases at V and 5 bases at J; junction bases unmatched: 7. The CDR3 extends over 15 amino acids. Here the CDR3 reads CASSSGTGIIDTQYF. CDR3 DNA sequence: TGCGCCAGCAGCTCAGGGACAGGGATTATAGATACGCAGTATTTT.

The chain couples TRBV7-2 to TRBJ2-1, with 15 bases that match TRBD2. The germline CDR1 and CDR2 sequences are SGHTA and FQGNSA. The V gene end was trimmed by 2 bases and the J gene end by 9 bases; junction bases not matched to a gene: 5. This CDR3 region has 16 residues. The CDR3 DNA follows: TGTGCCAGCAGCTTACAGCAGGGACTAGCGGGGGGTGAGCAGTTCTTC. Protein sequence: CASSLQQGLAGGEQFF.

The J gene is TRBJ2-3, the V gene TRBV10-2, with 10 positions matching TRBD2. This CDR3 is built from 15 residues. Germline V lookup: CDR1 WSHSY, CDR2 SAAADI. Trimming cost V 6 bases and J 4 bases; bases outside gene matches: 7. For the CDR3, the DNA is TGCGCCAGCAGAGGCGTAGCGGGAGGCGCAGATACGCAGTATTTT. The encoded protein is CASRGVAGGADTQYF.

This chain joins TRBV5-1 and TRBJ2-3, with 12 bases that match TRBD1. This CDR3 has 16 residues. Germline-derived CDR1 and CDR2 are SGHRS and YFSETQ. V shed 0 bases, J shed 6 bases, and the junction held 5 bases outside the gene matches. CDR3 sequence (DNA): TGCGCCAGCAGCTTGGGTGGGACAGGGGGCTTCGATACGCAGTATTTT. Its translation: CASSLGGTGGFDTQYF.

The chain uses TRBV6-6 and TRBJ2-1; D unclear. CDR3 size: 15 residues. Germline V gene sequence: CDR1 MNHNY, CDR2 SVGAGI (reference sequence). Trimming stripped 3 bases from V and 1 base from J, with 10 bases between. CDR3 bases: TGTGCCAGCAGTTATTCCTCGGGTTCCTACAATGAGCAGTTCTTC. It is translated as CASSYSSGSYNEQFF.

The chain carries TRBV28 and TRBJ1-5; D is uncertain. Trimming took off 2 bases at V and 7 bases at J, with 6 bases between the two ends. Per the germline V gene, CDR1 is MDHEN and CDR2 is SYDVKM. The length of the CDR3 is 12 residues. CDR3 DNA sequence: TGTGCCAGCAGTTTAGAACTCCAGCCCCAGCATTTT. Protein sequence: CASSLELQPQHF.

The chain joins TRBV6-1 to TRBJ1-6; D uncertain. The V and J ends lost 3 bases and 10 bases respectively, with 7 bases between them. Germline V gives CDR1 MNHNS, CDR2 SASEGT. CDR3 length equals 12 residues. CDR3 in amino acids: CASSDQRSPLHF. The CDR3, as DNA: TGTGCCAGCAGTGACCAGCGATCACCCCTCCACTTT.

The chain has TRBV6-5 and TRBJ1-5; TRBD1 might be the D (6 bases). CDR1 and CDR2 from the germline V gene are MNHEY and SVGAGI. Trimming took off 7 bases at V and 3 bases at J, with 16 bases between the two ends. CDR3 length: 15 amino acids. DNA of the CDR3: TGTGCCAGCATAAGAGGGGGAGGGGTCAATCAGCCCCAGCATTTT. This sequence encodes CASIRGGGVNQPQHF.